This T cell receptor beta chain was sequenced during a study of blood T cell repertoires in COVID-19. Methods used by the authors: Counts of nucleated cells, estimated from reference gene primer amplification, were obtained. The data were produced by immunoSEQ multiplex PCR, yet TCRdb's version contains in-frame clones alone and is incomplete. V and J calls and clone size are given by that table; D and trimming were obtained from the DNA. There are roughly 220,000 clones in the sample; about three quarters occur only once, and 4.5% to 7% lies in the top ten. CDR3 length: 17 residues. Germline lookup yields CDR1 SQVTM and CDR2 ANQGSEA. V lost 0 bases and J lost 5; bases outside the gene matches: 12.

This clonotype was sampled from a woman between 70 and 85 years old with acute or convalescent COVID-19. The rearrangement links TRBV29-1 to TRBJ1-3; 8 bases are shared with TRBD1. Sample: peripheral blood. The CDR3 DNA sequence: TGCAGCGTTGAAGATGAACCCCCGGGACAGGCACGAAACACCATATATTTT. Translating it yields CSVEDEPPGQARNTIYF.